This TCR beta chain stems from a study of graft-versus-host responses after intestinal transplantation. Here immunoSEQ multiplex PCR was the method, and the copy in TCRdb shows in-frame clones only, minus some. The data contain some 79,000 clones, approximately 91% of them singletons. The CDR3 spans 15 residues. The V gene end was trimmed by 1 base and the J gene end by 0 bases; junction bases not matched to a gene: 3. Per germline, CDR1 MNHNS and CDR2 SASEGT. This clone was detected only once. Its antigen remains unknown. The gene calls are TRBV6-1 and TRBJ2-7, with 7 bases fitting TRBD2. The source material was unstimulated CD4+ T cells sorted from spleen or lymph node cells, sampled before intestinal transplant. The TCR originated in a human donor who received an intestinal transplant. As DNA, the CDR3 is TGTGCCAGCAGTGAAGTCGGCGGGAGCTCCTACGAGCAGTACTTC. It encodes CASSEVGGSSYEQYF.